Shown below are 5 T cell receptor beta chains from a single sample sequenced in a study of T cell responses to AZD1222 COVID-19 vaccine. Clones were sequenced by immunoSEQ multiplex PCR, and TCRdb holds only the in-frame ones, with some missing. The data contain roughly 180,000 clones, approximately 90% of them singletons. The material was peripheral blood, obtained 28 days after the second AZD1222 dose. The receptors originated from an adult who received the AZD1222 COVID-19 vaccine.

The rearrangement joins TRBV7-9 to TRBJ1-1, with D tentatively TRBD1 (6 bases). The CDR3 covers 17 residues. Trimming took off 7 bases at V and 1 base at J, with 22 bases between the two ends. Germline V gene data show CDR1 as SEHNR and CDR2 as FQNEAQ (reference sequence). In nucleotides, the CDR3 is TGTGCCAGCACCTTCGGCGGGGCGGGACATAAGAACACTGAAGCTTTCTTT. Its protein is CASTFGGAGHKNTEAFF.

In this sample, this clone turned up once. V is TRBV30 and J is TRBJ2-3, with D possibly being TRBD2 (5 bases). This CDR3 is built from 16 residues. The V gene's germline CDR1 is GTSNPN and CDR2 SVGIG (reference sequence). V lost 0 bases and J 1 base, leaving 14 bases between the germline ends. This chain's CDR3 is CAWSVRGQPRTDTQYF. In nucleotides, the CDR3 is TGTGCCTGGAGTGTGAGAGGGCAGCCGCGCACAGATACGCAGTATTTT.

The gene calls are TRBV19 and TRBJ2-5, with 7 bases identical to TRBD2. Germline values: CDR1 LNHDA, CDR2 SQIVND (reference sequence). The CDR3 contains 15 residues. Germline trimming cut 5 bases from V and 1 base from J; bases unmatched to any gene: 7. The CDR3 protein is CASSPLARAQETQYF. The DNA of the CDR3 is TGTGCCAGTAGTCCACTAGCGAGGGCCCAAGAGACCCAGTACTTC. Full variable domain (missing parts from reference TRBV19 and TRBJ2-5): DGGITQSPKYLFRKEGQNVTLSCEQNLNHDAMYWYRQDPGQGLRLIYYSQIVNDFQKGDIAEGYSVSREKKESFPLTVTSAQKNPTAFYLCASSPLARAQETQYFGPGTRLLVL.

The chain carries TRBV9 and TRBJ2-7; D gene uncertain. Trimming removed 0 bases from V and 6 bases from J, with 19 bases in between. The CDR3 length is 16 residues. CDR1 is SGDLS, CDR2 YYNGEE, per germline. The DNA of the CDR3 is TGTGCCAGCAGCGTAGACGGTGGTGTCCGCACCAGCGAGCAGTACTTC. It translates to CASSVDGGVRTSEQYF.

This clone has a single count. The chain recombines TRBV18 with TRBJ2-7; no definite D call. Trimming removed 5 bases from V and 4 bases from J, with 9 bases in between. CDR1 is KGHSH and CDR2 is LQKENI in the germline V gene. The CDR3 contains 12 residues. CDR3 loop: CASSSTEYEQYF. DNA of the CDR3: TGTGCCAGCTCATCTACAGAATACGAGCAGTACTTC.